This TCR beta chain was identified in a study of blood T cell repertoires in COVID-19. Study overall: Acute and convalescent COVID-19 samples came from the United States, Italy and Spain.

Clones were sequenced by immunoSEQ multiplex PCR, and TCRdb holds only the in-frame ones, with some missing. The table records tens of thousands of clones, around 84% of them present only once. The germline V gene encodes CDR1 MNHEY and CDR2 SMNVEV (reference sequence). Trimming pared 3 bases from V and 3 bases from J, leaving 9 bases between. The CDR3 is made up of 13 amino acids. Sequenced input: peripheral blood. The sequence was obtained from a human donor in a cohort sampled during active COVID-19. This chain uses TRBV27 with TRBJ2-7, with a weak D call TRBD1 (6 bases). The DNA of the CDR3 is TGTGCCAGCAGTTTCTCACAGGGCTACGAGCAGTACTTC. Translated: CASSFSQGYEQYF.